Detailed here is one T cell receptor beta chain. Its antigen is currently unknown. Healthy donors had no documented immune events, such as infections, while sampled. Germline V CDR1 and CDR2: LNHDA, SQIVND (reference sequence). The CDR3 length is 15 residues. V was cut by 5 bases and J by 0 bases, with 14 bases left in between. The method was immunoSEQ multiplex PCR; TCRdb's version includes in-frame clones alone and lacks a portion of them. The data contain more than 80,000 clones, approximately 88% of them singletons. The sample originates from a study of identifying expanded T cells in peripheral blood. Points from the study as a whole: Differentially abundant clones: about 1.2 between replicates, 15 to 17 at around 2 weeks, less than 25 at four. Variance in clone template counts between two-week samples significantly increased with total template count across all healthy donors.

The receptor was isolated from a person aged 18-69 years in good health. Sequenced: blood. This chain connects TRBV19 to TRBJ2-7; no clear D gene. CDR3 nucleotides: TGTGCCAGTAGTCATTCGCGGAGCCCCTCCTACGAGCAGTACTTC. This translates into CASSHSRSPSYEQYF.